The clone carrying this T cell receptor beta chain has at least ten counts. Its antigen is undetermined. TCRdb called the RACE reads again in MiXCR, with one record for every CDR3 protein. The sample lists around 350,000 distinct CDR3 sequences, about 5% occurring once. This record belongs to a study of human T cells and chemical hapten exposure. About the study: The variation in per-sample TCR yields arose mainly from small differences in pooled library volumes. Findings and caveats of the study: Compared with pre-sensitization or healthy control sets, expanded TCRs clustered more. Once DPC sensitization occurred, TCRs above 1 in 1000 frequency showed no change.

CDR3 length: 16 amino acids. V was trimmed by 3 bases and J by 0 bases, leaving 14 bases between them. Germline loops: CDR1 LGHNA, CDR2 YSLEER. Time point in this sample: pre-sensitization, week 0. The sample's treatment: therapeutic diphenylcyclopropenone sensitization with weekly scalp DPC. Prior to application of each patch test, blood was drawn. The chain carries TRBV4-3 and TRBJ1-2; D is unresolved. The TCR originated in a young woman with alopecia areata. Some clones in this sample may be carry-over from other donors' samples. Sample: whole blood, taken in connection with sensitization to the hapten diphenylcyclopropenone (DPC). CDR3 in amino acids: CASSQNFVQPNYGYTF. Written as DNA, the CDR3 is TGCGCCAGCAGCCAGAATTTCGTACAGCCTAACTATGGCTACACCTTC.